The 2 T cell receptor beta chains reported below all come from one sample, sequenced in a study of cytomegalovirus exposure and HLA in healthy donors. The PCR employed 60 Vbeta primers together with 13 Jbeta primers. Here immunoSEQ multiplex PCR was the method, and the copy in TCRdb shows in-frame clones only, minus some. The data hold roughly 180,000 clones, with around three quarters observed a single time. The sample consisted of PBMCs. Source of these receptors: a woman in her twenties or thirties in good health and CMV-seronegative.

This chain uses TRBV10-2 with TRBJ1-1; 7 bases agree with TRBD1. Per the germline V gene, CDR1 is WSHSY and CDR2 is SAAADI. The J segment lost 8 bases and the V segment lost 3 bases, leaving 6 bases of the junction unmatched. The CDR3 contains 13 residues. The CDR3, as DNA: TGCGCCAGCAGTGACAGGGGGGATCCGGAAGCTTTCTTT. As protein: CASSDRGDPEAFF.

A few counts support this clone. The CDR3 DNA follows: TGTGCTAGTGGTTTGCAGACGGGGGTCAGCACAGATACGCAGTATTTT. This codes for CASGLQTGVSTDTQYF. J is TRBJ2-3 and V is TRBV12-5; D possibly corresponds to TRBD2 (6 bases). The CDR3 extends over 16 amino acids. V was pared by 2 bases and J by 0 bases, with 12 bases between. Germline assignment: CDR1 LGHNT and CDR2 FRNRAP.